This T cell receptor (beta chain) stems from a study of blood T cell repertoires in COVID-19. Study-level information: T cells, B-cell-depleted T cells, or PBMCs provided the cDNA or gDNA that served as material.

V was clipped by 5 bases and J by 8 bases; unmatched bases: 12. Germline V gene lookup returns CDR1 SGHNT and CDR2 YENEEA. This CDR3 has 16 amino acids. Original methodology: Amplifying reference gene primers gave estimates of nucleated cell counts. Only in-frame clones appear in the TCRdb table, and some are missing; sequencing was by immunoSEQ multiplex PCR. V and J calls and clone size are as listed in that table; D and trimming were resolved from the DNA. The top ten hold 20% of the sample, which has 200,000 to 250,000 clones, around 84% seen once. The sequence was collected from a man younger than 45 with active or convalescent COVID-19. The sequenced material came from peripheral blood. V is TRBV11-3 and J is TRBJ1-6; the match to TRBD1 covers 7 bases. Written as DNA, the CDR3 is TGTGCCAGCAGCAGCTTAGGTGACAGGGAGGATTCACCCCTCCACTTT. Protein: CASSSLGDREDSPLHF.